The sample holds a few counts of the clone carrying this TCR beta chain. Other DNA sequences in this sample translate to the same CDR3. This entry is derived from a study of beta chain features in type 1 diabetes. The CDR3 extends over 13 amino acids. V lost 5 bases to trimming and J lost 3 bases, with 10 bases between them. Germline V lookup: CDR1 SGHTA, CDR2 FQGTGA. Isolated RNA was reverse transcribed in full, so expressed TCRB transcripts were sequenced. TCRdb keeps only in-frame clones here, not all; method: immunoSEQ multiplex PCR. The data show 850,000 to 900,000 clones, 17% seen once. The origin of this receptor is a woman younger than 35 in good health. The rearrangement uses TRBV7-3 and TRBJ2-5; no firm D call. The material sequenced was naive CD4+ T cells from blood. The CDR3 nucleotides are TGTGCCAGCAGCCCGGGTAGGGAAGAGACCCAGTACTTC. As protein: CASSPGREETQYF.